Included here is one T cell receptor (beta chain) sequence, with context. What it binds is not known. The sample is drawn from a study of T cells in localized non-small cell lung cancer. Sequencing used immunoSEQ multiplex PCR; TCRdb keeps in-frame clones, though not all of them. Seen here are some 50,000 clones, around nine tenths observed once, and the top ten hold approximately 16%. Findings and limits, study-wide: Because researchers sequenced only one region of the tumor, heterogeneity is still possible. The highest T cell clonality was in uninvolved adjacent lung, above tumor. Overall survival was longer when the density of T cells in the blood was higher. The study detected a median roughly 57 of the top 100 tumor clones in adjacent lung.

The sequence was obtained from a female donor with stage II lung adenocarcinoma. The specimen comprised PBMCs, sampled before any cancer treatment.

DNA of the CDR3: TGTGCCAGCTCACCACCGCCAGTAGGAGAGACCCAGTACTTC. Amino acid sequence: CASSPPPVGETQYF. This rearrangement joins TRBV18 to TRBJ2-5; D remains unclear. The length of the CDR3 is 14 residues. Germline V CDR1 and CDR2: KGHSH, LQKENI. V was clipped by 0 bases and J by 4 bases, with 9 bases between them.